Sequencing of this T cell receptor beta chain was carried out in a study of vaccination effects on CD4 cells after COVID-19. Antigen-specific CD4+ T cell clonotypes were called by their expansion after viral peptide-pool culture in ViraFEST. Having been cultured for 9 to 11 days, the cells underwent CD4+ T cell isolation. Two-dose BNT162b2 or mRNA-1273 vaccination was given to participants. Sequencing used immunoSEQ multiplex PCR; TCRdb keeps in-frame clones, though not all of them. This table holds more than 60,000 clones, over 70% found once. This clone appeared once. Its antigen is not identified. This CDR3 is built from 15 residues. V shed 0 bases and J shed 4 bases, with 7 bases lying between them. CDR1 and CDR2 from the germline V gene are MNHEY and SVGAGI.

This chain joins TRBV6-5 and TRBJ1-6; D is unclear. The sequence was collected from a human donor who received a COVID-19 vaccine. This specimen consisted of CD4+ T cells from PBMCs cultured with HCoV-229E spike peptides, obtained after COVID-19 vaccination. CDR3 sequence reads: CASSYSSSYNSPLHF. In DNA, the CDR3 is TGTGCCAGCAGTTACTCGTCTTCTTATAATTCACCCCTCCACTTT.